Each of the 8 T cell receptor beta chains below was sequenced from the same sample in a study of blood T cell repertoires in COVID-19. Here immunoSEQ multiplex PCR was the method, and the copy in TCRdb shows in-frame clones only, minus some. The sample shows some 330,000 clones, more than 75% of them seen only once. Sequenced material: PBMCs or T cells enriched from blood (not recorded which). The receptors derive from a man in his thirties or forties who had recovered from COVID-19.

The chain is built from TRBV4-1 and TRBJ2-3, with a tentative D call TRBD2 (5 bases). V was pared by 4 bases and J by 6 bases, with 20 bases between. This CDR3 region has 16 residues. CDR1 is MGHRA, CDR2 YSYEKL, per germline. CDR3 loop: CASSPTRIWSSDTQYF. The CDR3 DNA follows: TGCGCCAGCAGCCCCACTAGAATCTGGTCGTCGGATACGCAGTATTTT.

The rearrangement uses TRBV21-1 and TRBJ1-3. TRBV21-1 is labeled a pseudogene. The CDR3 extends over 17 amino acids. As DNA, the CDR3 is TGTGCCAGCACCAACGGGACGGGAGGATCCCCTGGAAACACCATATATTTT. Amino acids: CASTNGTGGSPGNTIYF.

The rearrangement links TRBV28 to TRBJ1-1; 7 nucleotides align to TRBD1. CDR1 MDHEN and CDR2 SYDVKM come from the germline V gene. V lost 4 bases to trimming and J lost 4 bases; unmatched junction nucleotides: 12. This CDR3 has 16 amino acids. Written as DNA, the CDR3 is TGTGCCAGCAGTTCCTATAGATTGGACAGGAGCACTGAAGCTTTCTTT. Its translation is CASSSYRLDRSTEAFF.

This chain uses TRBV18 with TRBJ1-5, with 7 positions matching TRBD1. The CDR3 covers 15 residues. The junction had 9 bases not matched to a gene; V was cut back by 6 bases and J by 4 bases. Germline CDR1 reads KGHSH; CDR2 reads LQKENI. CDR3: CASSLETGTNQPQHF. The DNA of the CDR3 is TGTGCCAGCTCCCTCGAGACAGGGACAAATCAGCCCCAGCATTTT.

This clone showed up just once. The chain recombines TRBV15 with TRBJ2-3, with D tentatively TRBD2 (6 bases). CDR1 and CDR2 from the germline V gene are LNHNV and YYDKDF (reference sequence). This CDR3 contains 17 residues. V gave up 3 bases and J gave up 4 bases, with 20 bases separating them. The CDR3 protein is CATSRFPRREGADTQYF. DNA of the CDR3: TGTGCCACCAGCAGGTTCCCTCGGCGGGAAGGGGCAGATACGCAGTATTTT.

This sequence joins TRBV11-2 and TRBJ2-5; 7 nucleotides match TRBD2. This CDR3 has 13 residues. J was trimmed by 3 bases and V by 7 bases; bases with no gene match: 5. Germline V gene data show CDR1 as SGHAT and CDR2 as FQNNGV. CDR3 in DNA: TGTGCCAGCAAGGGCGGGGGTAAAGAGACCCAGTACTTC. Its translation: CASKGGGKETQYF.

This chain connects TRBV7-2 to TRBJ2-3; 9 bases line up with TRBD2. The CDR3 is made up of 16 amino acids. Looked up from germline, CDR1 is SGHTA and CDR2 is FQGNSA. V gave up 6 bases and J gave up 1 base; unmatched junction bases: 8. This CDR3 reads CASSLAGGLGTDTQYF. In nucleotides, the CDR3 is TGTGCCAGCAGTTTGGCGGGGGGGCTGGGCACAGATACGCAGTATTTT.

The chain couples TRBV21-1 to TRBJ1-2; the D call TRBD1 from the table was never checked on the DNA. TRBV21-1 is assigned pseudogene status. The CDR3 length is 15 residues. CDR3 protein: CASTCQPQGAVGYTF. For the CDR3, the DNA is TGTGCCAGCACCTGCCAGCCGCAGGGGGCCGTTGGCTACACCTTC.